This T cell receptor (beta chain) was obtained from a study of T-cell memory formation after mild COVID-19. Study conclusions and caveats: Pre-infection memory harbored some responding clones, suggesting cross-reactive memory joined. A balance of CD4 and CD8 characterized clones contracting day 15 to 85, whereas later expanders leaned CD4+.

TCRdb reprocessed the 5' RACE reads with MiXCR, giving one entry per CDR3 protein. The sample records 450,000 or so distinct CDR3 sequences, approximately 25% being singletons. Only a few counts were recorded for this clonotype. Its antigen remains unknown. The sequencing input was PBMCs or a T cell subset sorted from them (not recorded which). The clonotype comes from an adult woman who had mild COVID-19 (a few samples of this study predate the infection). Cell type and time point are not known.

The DNA of the CDR3 is TGCGCCAGCAGCCAAGAGTCCCTAGCGGGGGGTGAACAAGAGACCCAGTACTTC. Protein: CASSQESLAGGEQETQYF. V and J are TRBV4-1 and TRBJ2-5; 11 bases are a match to TRBD2. V lost 0 bases to trimming and J lost 2 bases; unmatched junction nucleotides: 8. The length of the CDR3 is 18 residues. Germline values: CDR1 MGHRA, CDR2 YSYEKL.